The 25 T cell receptor beta chains below all came from one sample that was sequenced in a study of cytomegalovirus exposure and HLA in healthy donors. Vbeta (60) and Jbeta (13) primers were used in the PCR. Profiling relied on immunoSEQ multiplex PCR, and the TCRdb table lists in-frame clones only, not all of them. The table lists 170,000 or so clones, roughly 80% of them singletons. The sequencing input was PBMCs. The source of these receptors is a man aged 30 to 39 in good health and CMV-seropositive.

The rearrangement uses TRBV19 and TRBJ2-2; TRBD2 agrees at 13 bases. The germline CDR1 and CDR2 sequences are LNHDA and SQIVND (reference sequence). J gave up 3 bases and V 10 bases, and 2 bases lay outside the gene matches. The CDR3 extends over 14 amino acids. This CDR3 reads CATGLAGDTGELFF. CDR3 bases: TGTGCCACAGGACTAGCGGGGGACACCGGGGAGCTGTTTTTT.

This clone was recorded once. V gene TRBV7-9 combines with J gene TRBJ1-3, with 10 bases aligning to TRBD1. Germline-derived CDR1 and CDR2 are SEHNR and FQNEAQ (reference sequence). V lost 5 bases to trimming and J lost 1 base; unmatched junction nucleotides: 8. The CDR3 spans 17 residues. The CDR3 here is CASSRSRDRGSGNTIYF. The CDR3 DNA follows: TGTGCCAGCAGCCGCTCCCGGGACAGGGGTTCTGGAAACACCATATATTTT.

This chain joins TRBV9 and TRBJ1-1; D uncertain. CDR3 length: 18 amino acids. Between the trimmed V and J ends, which lost 0 bases and 0 bases, there was a span of 18 bases. Germline V gene data show CDR1 as SGDLS and CDR2 as YYNGEE. CDR3 nucleotides: TGTGCCAGCAGCGTAGAGGAGACGCCTCTCAATCTGAACACTGAAGCTTTCTTT. Translating it yields CASSVEETPLNLNTEAFF.

This sequence joins TRBV5-6 and TRBJ2-7; maybe TRBD2 (6 bases). V was shortened by 0 bases and J by 2 bases, with 15 bases between the two germline ends. CDR3 length: 16 residues. The germline V gene encodes CDR1 SGHDT and CDR2 YYEEEE. The CDR3 reads CASSLAGRDLTYEQYF. CDR3 DNA sequence: TGTGCCAGCAGCTTGGCGGGGCGGGATCTAACCTACGAGCAGTACTTC.

The chain carries TRBV2 and TRBJ1-2; 12 bases are shared with TRBD1. Looked up from germline, CDR1 is SNHLY and CDR2 is FYNNEI. J lost 5 bases, V lost 8 bases, and 18 bases had no gene match. CDR3 length: 18 amino acids. In DNA, the CDR3 is TGTGCCAGCGCTCGCTTACCGGGACAGGGGGCGATTCTTTATGGCTACACCTTC. As protein: CASARLPGQGAILYGYTF.

As for this clone: Compared with germline, one end of the junction differs, possibly owing to a read error. The rearrangement links TRBV7-9 to TRBJ2-2, with 7 bases identical to TRBD1. Germline-derived CDR1 and CDR2 are SEHNR and FQNEAQ (reference sequence). The CDR3 totals 15 residues. In DNA form, the CDR3 reads TGTTCCAGCAGCTTAAGCGAGGGGGCTTTCGGGGAGCTGTTTTTT. It translates to CSSSLSEGAFGELFF. Using reference TRBV7-9 and TRBJ2-2 for the parts outside the CDR3, the full variable domain is DTGVSQNPRHKITKRGQNVTFRCDPISEHNRLYWYRQTLGQGPEFLTYFQNEAQLEKSRLLSDRFSAERPKGSFSTLEIQRTEQGDSAMYLCSSSLSEGAFGELFFGEGSRLTVL.

V usage is TRBV7-2 and J usage is TRBJ2-5; D is perhaps TRBD1 (6 bases). The CDR3 runs 15 residues. Germline CDR1 SGHTA, CDR2 FQGNSA. The V gene lost 1 base and the J gene lost 4 bases, with 13 bases spanning the gap. CDR3 sequence reads: CASSLGGQRSETQYF. CDR3 bases: TGTGCCAGCAGCTTAGGTGGACAGAGATCAGAGACCCAGTACTTC.

V and J are TRBV5-4 and TRBJ2-7; 7 nucleotides align to TRBD1. This CDR3 contains 15 residues. Per germline, CDR1 SGHNT and CDR2 YYREEE (reference sequence). V trimming: 1 base; J trimming: 8 bases; junction bases outside the gene matches: 12. This CDR3 is CASSLPTGDFTQQYF. CDR3 bases: TGTGCCAGCAGCTTGCCCACAGGGGATTTTACGCAGCAGTACTTC. Full variable domain (outside the CDR3, taken from reference TRBV5-4 and TRBJ2-7): ETGVTQSPTHLIKTRGQQVTLRCSSQSGHNTVSWYQQALGQGPQFIFQYYREEENGRGNFPPRFSGLQFPNYSSELNVNALELDDSALYLCASSLPTGDFTQQYFGPGTRLTVT.

The J gene is TRBJ2-1, the V gene TRBV6-6; 8 bases match TRBD2. The germline V gene encodes CDR1 MNHNY and CDR2 SVGAGI (reference sequence). The CDR3 loop spans 13 amino acids. The J segment lost 5 bases and the V segment lost 8 bases, leaving 5 bases of the junction unmatched. This CDR3 is CASSSGSHNEQFF. Written as DNA, the CDR3 is TGTGCCAGCTCAAGCGGGAGTCACAATGAGCAGTTCTTC.

The chain uses TRBV27 and TRBJ2-5, with D possibly TRBD2 on 6 matching bases. Between the trimmed V and J ends, which lost 2 bases and 2 bases, there was a span of 9 bases. There are 14 residues in the CDR3. Germline lookup yields CDR1 MNHEY and CDR2 SMNVEV (reference sequence). CDR3 DNA sequence: TGTGCCAGCAGTTTACTCGGGGGACAAGAGACCCAGTACTTC. As protein: CASSLLGGQETQYF.

The chain couples TRBV27 to TRBJ2-6; TRBD2 matches at 16 bases. V dropped 5 bases and J dropped 3; count of bases not matched to a gene: 19. CDR1 MNHEY and CDR2 SMNVEV come from the germline V gene (reference sequence). CDR3 size: 23 residues. CDR3 in amino acids: CASSPRPGTSGRANAGGANVLTF. The DNA for the CDR3 is TGTGCCAGCAGTCCACGGCCCGGGACTAGCGGGAGGGCCAACGCGGGTGGGGCCAACGTCCTGACTTTC.

Turning to this clone: This sample also contains other DNA sequences that code for the same CDR3. The chain links TRBV27 to TRBJ2-7; 9 bases line up with TRBD1. Germline loops: CDR1 MNHEY, CDR2 SMNVEV (reference sequence). The CDR3 is 13 residues long. The J segment lost 2 bases and the V segment lost 6 bases, leaving 2 bases of the junction unmatched. The CDR3 nucleotides are TGTGCCAGCAGCCGGACAGGGGCCTACGAGCAGTACTTC. The encoded protein is CASSRTGAYEQYF.

This clone was seen only a few times. The chain couples TRBV18 to TRBJ2-2; D uncertain. Per germline, CDR1 KGHSH and CDR2 LQKENI. CDR3 length equals 16 residues. Between the trimmed V and J ends, which lost 2 bases and 4 bases, there was a span of 14 bases. CDR3 sequence: CASSPAGGSGTGELFF. The CDR3 region has the DNA TGTGCCAGCTCACCAGCCGGTGGGTCGGGCACCGGGGAGCTGTTTTTT.

This clone has a handful of counts. The chain uses TRBV19 and TRBJ2-7, with 12 nucleotides matching TRBD2. The J segment lost 4 bases and the V segment lost 3 bases, leaving 4 bases of the junction unmatched. Per the germline V gene, CDR1 is LNHDA and CDR2 is SQIVND (reference sequence). The CDR3 runs to 15 residues. CDR3 coding DNA: TGTGCCAGTAGTATCTCGACTAGCGGGAGTTACGAGCAGTACTTC. This gives the protein CASSISTSGSYEQYF.

The CDR3 spells CASSIVAGGEAFF. Written as DNA, the CDR3 is TGTGCCAGTAGTATAGTTGCAGGGGGTGAAGCTTTCTTT. The chain uses TRBV19 and TRBJ1-1, with 7 bases fitting TRBD1. CDR1 and CDR2 (germline): LNHDA, SQIVND (reference sequence). After removal of 1 base from V and 7 bases from J, the junction contained 3 bases not matched to a gene. The CDR3 loop spans 13 amino acids.

This clone was observed a handful of times. The chain employs TRBV28 and TRBJ1-5, with 9 bases aligning to TRBD1. Per the germline V gene, CDR1 is MDHEN and CDR2 is SYDVKM. Trimming removed 2 bases from V and 8 bases from J; junction bases left unmatched: 13. The CDR3 sequence is 17 residues long. The CDR3 nucleotides read TGTGCCAGCAGTTTAGTTCGGACAGGGGAGGTGTTTAAGCCCCAGCATTTT. As protein: CASSLVRTGEVFKPQHF.

This rearrangement joins TRBV6-6 to TRBJ1-1, with TRBD1 matching 8 bases. Germline values: CDR1 MNHNY, CDR2 SVGAGI (reference sequence). The CDR3 sequence is 15 residues long. Germline trimming cut 0 bases from V and 4 bases from J; bases unmatched to any gene: 4. The CDR3 DNA reads TGTGCCAGCAGTTACTCGATCGACAGGGGCACTGAAGCTTTCTTT. It translates to CASSYSIDRGTEAFF.

The chain combines TRBV27 with TRBJ2-4; D remains unclear. The V and J ends lost 9 bases and 6 bases respectively, with 9 bases between them. CDR1 and CDR2 (germline): MNHEY, SMNVEV (reference sequence). The CDR3 contains 11 residues. In DNA form, the CDR3 reads TGTGCCAGTTTCAGTGGAAACATTCAGTACTTC. Amino acid sequence: CASFSGNIQYF.

The rearrangement uses TRBV30 and TRBJ1-4, with 8 bases lining up with TRBD1. The CDR3 consists of 14 residues. The V gene's germline CDR1 is GTSNPN and CDR2 SVGIG (reference sequence). V lost 3 bases, J lost 7 bases, and 7 bases stayed unmatched. CDR3 DNA: TGTGCCTGGAGATCAGGGGGCGCCGGTGAAAAACTGTTTTTT. Translating it yields CAWRSGGAGEKLFF.

Here the CDR3 DNA reads TGTGCCAGCAGTTGGGGACTAGCGGGAGAAGAGACCCAGTACTTC. It is translated as CASSWGLAGEETQYF. The chain recombines TRBV6-1 with TRBJ2-5, with 14 bases aligning to TRBD2. Germline V gene sequence: CDR1 MNHNS, CDR2 SASEGT. Losses at the gene ends were 5 bases for V and 3 bases for J; bases not matched to a gene: 2. The CDR3 has 15 residues.

V and J are TRBV21-1 and TRBJ2-2; TRBD2 is taken as the D call from the table, unchecked against the DNA. TRBV21-1 is labeled a pseudogene. The CDR3 spans 13 residues. The CDR3 DNA is TGTGCCAGCAAGCGGCGGGGGGCCGGGGAGCTGTTTTTT. It yields the protein CASKRRGAGELFF.

V usage is TRBV5-1 and J usage is TRBJ2-1, with TRBD2 matching 13 bases. Per germline, CDR1 SGHRS and CDR2 YFSETQ. With 4 bases clipped from V and 7 bases from J, the junction kept 8 bases outside the gene matches. This CDR3 is 16 amino acids long. CDR3 sequence reads: CASSPRTSGRLNEQFF. As DNA, the CDR3 is TGCGCCAGCAGCCCGCGGACTAGCGGGAGATTAAATGAGCAGTTCTTC.

The V call is TRBV27, the J call TRBJ1-2, with TRBD1 identical over 8 bases. Trimming cost V 4 bases and J 4 bases; bases outside gene matches: 5. CDR1 MNHEY and CDR2 SMNVEV come from the germline V gene (reference sequence). This CDR3 spans 14 amino acids. The CDR3 DNA sequence: TGTGCCAGCAGTTCAGACAGGGGTGGCTATGGCTACACCTTC. Translation gives CASSSDRGGYGYTF.

This clone was detected once. The chain carries TRBV5-1 and TRBJ2-3, with TRBD2 identical over 7 bases. Germline CDR1 is SGHRS and CDR2 is YFSETQ. After removal of 4 bases from V and 4 bases from J, the junction contained 9 bases not matched to a gene. The CDR3 totals 15 residues. In nucleotides, the CDR3 is TGCGCCAGCAGCCCGGGGGGTACATCCGCAGATACGCAGTATTTT. The encoded protein is CASSPGGTSADTQYF.

J is TRBJ2-7 and V is TRBV5-1; 7 bases align to TRBD1. With 0 bases clipped from V and 2 bases from J, the junction kept 8 bases outside the gene matches. Germline V gene sequence: CDR1 SGHRS, CDR2 YFSETQ. The CDR3 totals 16 residues. CDR3 DNA: TGCGCCAGCAGCTTGGCCGCGCACAGGGGCCCCTACGAGCAGTACTTC. Its protein product is CASSLAAHRGPYEQYF.